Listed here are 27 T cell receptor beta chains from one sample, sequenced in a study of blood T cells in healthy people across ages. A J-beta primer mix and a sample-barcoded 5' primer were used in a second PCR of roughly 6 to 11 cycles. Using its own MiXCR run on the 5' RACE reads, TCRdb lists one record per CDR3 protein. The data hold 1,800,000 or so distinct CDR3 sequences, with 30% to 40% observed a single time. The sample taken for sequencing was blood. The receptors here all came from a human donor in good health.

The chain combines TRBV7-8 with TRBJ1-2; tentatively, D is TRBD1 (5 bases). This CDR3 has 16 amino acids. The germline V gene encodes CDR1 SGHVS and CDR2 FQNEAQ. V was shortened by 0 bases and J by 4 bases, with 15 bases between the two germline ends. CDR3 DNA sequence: TGTGCCAGCAGCTTAGCGGGGCAGGGTTTTGGCTATGGCTACACCTTC. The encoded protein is CASSLAGQGFGYGYTF. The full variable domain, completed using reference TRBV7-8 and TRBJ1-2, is GAGVSQSPRYKVAKRGQDVALRCDPISGHVSLFWYQQALGQGPEFLTYFQNEAQLDKSGLPSDRFFAERPEGSVSTLKIQRTQQEDSAVYLCASSLAGQGFGYGYTFGSGTRLTVV.

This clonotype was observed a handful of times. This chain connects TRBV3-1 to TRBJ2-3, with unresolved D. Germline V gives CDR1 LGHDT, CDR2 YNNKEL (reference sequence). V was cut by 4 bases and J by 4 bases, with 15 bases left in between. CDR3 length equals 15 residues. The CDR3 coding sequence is TGTGCCAGCAGCCCATACCTCTCGTCCGCAGATACGCAGTATTTT. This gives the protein CASSPYLSSADTQYF.

CDR3 in amino acids: CASSVDGYYGYTF. Here the CDR3 DNA reads TGTGCCAGCAGCGTGGACGGATACTATGGCTACACCTTC. The chain uses TRBV9 and TRBJ1-2; D is unclear. V was trimmed by 2 bases and J by 3 bases, leaving 8 bases between them. Looked up from germline, CDR1 is SGDLS and CDR2 is YYNGEE. The CDR3 consists of 13 residues.

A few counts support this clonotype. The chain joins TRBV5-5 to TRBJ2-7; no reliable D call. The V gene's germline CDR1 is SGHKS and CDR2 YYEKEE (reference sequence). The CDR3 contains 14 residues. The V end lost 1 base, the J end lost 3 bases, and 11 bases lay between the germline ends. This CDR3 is CASSLNSGHYEQYF. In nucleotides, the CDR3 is TGTGCCAGCAGCTTGAATTCGGGCCACTACGAGCAGTACTTC.

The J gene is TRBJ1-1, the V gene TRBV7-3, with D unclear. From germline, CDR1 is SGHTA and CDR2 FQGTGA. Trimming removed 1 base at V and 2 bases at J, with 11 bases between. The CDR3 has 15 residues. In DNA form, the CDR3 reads TGTGCCAGCAGCTTAATGTCTGGTGGCAACACTGAAGCTTTCTTT. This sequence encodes CASSLMSGGNTEAFF.

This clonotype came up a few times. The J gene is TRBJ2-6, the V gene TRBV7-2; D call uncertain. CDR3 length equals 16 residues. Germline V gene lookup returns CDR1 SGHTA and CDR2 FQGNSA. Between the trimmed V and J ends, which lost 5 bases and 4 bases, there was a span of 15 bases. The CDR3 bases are TGTGCCAGCAGCCACGGACGAACCGTCGGGGCCAACGTCCTGACTTTC. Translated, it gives CASSHGRTVGANVLTF.

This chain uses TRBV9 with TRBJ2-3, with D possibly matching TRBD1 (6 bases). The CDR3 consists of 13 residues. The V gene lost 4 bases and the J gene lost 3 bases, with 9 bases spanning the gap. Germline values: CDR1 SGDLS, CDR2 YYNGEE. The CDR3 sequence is CASSTGQTDTQYF. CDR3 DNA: TGTGCCAGCAGCACTGGACAGACAGATACGCAGTATTTT. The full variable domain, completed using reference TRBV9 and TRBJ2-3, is DSGVTQTPKHLITATGQRVTLRCSPRSGDLSVYWYQQSLDQGLQFLIQYYNGEERAKGNILERFSAQQFPDLHSELNLSSLELGDSALYFCASSTGQTDTQYFGPGTRLTVL.

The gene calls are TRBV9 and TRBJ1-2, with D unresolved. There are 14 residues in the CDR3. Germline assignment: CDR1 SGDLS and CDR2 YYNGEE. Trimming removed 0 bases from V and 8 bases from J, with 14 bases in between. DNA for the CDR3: TGTGCCAGCAGCGTAGAGGCGTCCTTCTGGGGCTACACCTTC. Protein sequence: CASSVEASFWGYTF.

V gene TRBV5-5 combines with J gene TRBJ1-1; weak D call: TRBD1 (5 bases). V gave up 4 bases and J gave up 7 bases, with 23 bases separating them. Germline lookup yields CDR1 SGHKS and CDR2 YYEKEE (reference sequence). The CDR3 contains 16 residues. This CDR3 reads CASSLLGRAGRSEAFF. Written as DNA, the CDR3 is TGTGCCAGCAGCCTACTGGGCAGGGCTGGGAGGAGTGAAGCTTTCTTT.

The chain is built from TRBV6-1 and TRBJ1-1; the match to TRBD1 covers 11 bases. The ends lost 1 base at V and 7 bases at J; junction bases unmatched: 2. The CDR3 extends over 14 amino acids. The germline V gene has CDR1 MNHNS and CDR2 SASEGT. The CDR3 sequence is CASSEGTGGVEAFF. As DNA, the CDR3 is TGTGCCAGCAGTGAAGGGACAGGGGGCGTTGAAGCTTTCTTT.

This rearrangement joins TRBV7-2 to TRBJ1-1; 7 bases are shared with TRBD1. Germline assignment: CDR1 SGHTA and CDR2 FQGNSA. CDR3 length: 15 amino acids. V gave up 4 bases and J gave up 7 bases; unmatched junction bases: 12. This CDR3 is CASSSARQGRGEAFF. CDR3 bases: TGTGCCAGCAGCTCGGCTCGACAGGGTAGAGGTGAAGCTTTCTTT.

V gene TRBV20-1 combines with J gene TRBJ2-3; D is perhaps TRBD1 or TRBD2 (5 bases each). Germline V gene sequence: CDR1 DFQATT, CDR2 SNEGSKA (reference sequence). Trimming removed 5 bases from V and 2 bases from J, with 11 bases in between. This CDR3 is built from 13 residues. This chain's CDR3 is CSAGDGYTDTQYF. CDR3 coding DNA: TGCAGTGCTGGGGACGGATACACAGATACGCAGTATTTT.

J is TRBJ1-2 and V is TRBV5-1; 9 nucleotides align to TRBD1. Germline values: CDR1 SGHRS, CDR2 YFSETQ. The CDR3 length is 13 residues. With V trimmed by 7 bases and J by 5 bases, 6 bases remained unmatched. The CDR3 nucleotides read TGCGCCAGCCCAATGACAGGGGGGTATGGCTACACCTTC. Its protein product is CASPMTGGYGYTF. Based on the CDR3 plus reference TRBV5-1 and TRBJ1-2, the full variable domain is KAGVTQTPRYLIKTRGQQVTLSCSPISGHRSVSWYQQTPGQGLQFLFEYFSETQRNKGNFPGRFSGRQFSNSRSEMNVSTLELGDSALYLCASPMTGGYGYTFGSGTRLTVV.

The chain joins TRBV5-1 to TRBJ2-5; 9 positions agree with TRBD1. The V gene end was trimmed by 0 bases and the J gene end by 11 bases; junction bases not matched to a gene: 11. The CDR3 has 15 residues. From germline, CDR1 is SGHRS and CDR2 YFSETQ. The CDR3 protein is CASSLVQGALVEQYF. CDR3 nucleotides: TGCGCCAGCAGCTTGGTACAGGGGGCTCTGGTTGAGCAGTACTTC.

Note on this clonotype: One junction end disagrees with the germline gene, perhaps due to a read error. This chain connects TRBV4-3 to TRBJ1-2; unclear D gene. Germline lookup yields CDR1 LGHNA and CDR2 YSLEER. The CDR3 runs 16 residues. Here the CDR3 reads CASSQDIGRAGYCYTF. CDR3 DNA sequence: TGCGCCAGCAGCCAAGATATCGGTCGGGCTGGCTATTGCTACACCTTC.

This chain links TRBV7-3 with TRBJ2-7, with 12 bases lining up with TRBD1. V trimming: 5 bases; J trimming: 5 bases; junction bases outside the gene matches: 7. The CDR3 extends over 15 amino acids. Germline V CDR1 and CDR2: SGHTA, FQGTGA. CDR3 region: CASSPPGQGANEQYF. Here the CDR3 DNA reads TGTGCCAGCAGCCCACCGGGACAGGGGGCCAACGAGCAGTACTTC.

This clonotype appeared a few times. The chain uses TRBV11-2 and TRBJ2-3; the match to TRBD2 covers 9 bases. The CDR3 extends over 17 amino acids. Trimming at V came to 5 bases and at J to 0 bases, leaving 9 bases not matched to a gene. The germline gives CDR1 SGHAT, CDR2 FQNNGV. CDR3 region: CASSPGSGGVSTDTQYF. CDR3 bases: TGTGCCAGCAGCCCGGGTAGCGGGGGAGTTAGCACAGATACGCAGTATTTT. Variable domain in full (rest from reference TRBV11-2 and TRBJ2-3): EAGVAQSPRYKIIEKRQSVAFWCNPISGHATLYWYQQILGQGPKLLIQFQNNGVVDDSQLPKDRFSAERLKGVDSTLKIQPAKLEDSAVYLCASSPGSGGVSTDTQYFGPGTRLTVL.

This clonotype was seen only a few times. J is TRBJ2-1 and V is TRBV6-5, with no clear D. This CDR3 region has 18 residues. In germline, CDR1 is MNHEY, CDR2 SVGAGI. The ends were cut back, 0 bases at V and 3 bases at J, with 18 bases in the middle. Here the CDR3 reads CASSYSSSRFSFYNEQFF. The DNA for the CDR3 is TGTGCCAGCAGTTACTCGTCTAGTCGATTCTCGTTCTACAATGAGCAGTTCTTC.

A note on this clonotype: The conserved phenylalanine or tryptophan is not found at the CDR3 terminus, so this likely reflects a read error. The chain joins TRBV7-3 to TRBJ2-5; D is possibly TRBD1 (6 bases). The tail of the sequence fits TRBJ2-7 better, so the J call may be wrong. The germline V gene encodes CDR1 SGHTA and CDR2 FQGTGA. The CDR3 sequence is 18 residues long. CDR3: CASSLRGPLKDSSYEQYC. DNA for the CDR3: TGTGCCAGCAGCTTAAGGGGCCCCTTAAAGGACAGCTCCTACGAGCAGTACTGC.

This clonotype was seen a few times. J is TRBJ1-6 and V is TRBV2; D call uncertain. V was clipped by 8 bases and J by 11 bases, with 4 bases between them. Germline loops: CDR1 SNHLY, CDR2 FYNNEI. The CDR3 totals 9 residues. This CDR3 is CASDPPLHF. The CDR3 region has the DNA TGTGCCAGCGATCCACCCCTCCACTTT.

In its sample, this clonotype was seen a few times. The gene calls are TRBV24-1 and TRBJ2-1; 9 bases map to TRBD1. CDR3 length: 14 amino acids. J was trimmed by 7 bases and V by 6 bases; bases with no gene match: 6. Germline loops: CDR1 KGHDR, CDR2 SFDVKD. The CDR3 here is CATSWDRVVNEQFF. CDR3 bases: TGTGCCACCAGTTGGGACAGGGTGGTGAATGAGCAGTTCTTC.

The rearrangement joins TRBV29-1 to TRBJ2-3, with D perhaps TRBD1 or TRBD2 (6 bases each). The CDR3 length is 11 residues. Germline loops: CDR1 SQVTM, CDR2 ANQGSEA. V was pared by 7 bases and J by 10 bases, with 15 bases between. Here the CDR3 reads CSAGGGDAQYF. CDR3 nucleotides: TGCAGCGCCGGAGGGGGAGACGCGCAGTATTTT.

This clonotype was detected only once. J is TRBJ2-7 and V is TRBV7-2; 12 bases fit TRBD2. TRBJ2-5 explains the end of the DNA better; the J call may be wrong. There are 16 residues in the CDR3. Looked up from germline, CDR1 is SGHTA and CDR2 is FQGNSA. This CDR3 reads CASSLTSGGVGETQYF. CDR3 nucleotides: TGTGCCAGCAGCTTGACTAGCGGGGGAGTGGGGGAGACCCAGTACTTC.

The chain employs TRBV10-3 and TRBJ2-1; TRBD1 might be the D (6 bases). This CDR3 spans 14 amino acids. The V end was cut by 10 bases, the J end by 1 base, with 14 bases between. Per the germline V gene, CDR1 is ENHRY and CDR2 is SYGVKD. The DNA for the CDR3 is TGTGCCACCAGACGGGACATTTCCTACAATGAGCAGTTCTTC. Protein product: CATRRDISYNEQFF.

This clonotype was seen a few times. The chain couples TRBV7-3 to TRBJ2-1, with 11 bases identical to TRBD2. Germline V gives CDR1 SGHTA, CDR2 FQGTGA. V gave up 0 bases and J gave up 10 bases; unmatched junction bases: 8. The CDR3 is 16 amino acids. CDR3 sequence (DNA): TGTGCCAGCAGCTTAACTATTAGCGGGGGGGCTCGCGAGCAGTTCTTC. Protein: CASSLTISGGAREQFF.

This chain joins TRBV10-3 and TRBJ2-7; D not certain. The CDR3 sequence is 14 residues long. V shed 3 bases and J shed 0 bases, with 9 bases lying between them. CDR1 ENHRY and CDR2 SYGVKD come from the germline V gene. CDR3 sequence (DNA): TGTGCCATCAGTGAACAGAAATTCTCCTACGAGCAGTACTTC. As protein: CAISEQKFSYEQYF.

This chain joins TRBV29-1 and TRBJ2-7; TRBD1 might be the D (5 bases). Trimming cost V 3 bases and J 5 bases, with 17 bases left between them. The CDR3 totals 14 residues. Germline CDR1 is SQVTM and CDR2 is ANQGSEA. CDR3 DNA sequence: TGCAGCGTTGATGGGGCAGGGAATAGGGACGAGCAGTACTTC. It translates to CSVDGAGNRDEQYF.